This TCR beta chain was identified during a study of blood T cell repertoires in COVID-19. Turning to the study itself: There were acute and convalescent COVID-19 samples, and they came from the United States, Italy and Spain. PBMCs, B-cell-depleted T cells, or T cells were the source of the cDNA or gDNA that made up the material.

Generated by immunoSEQ multiplex PCR, the TCRdb table keeps only in-frame clones and is missing some. The sample lists 90,000 to 100,000 clones, 82% occurring once. Trimming shortened V by 1 base and J by 9 bases, and 13 bases separated the two germline ends. The germline V gene encodes CDR1 SNHLY and CDR2 FYNNEI. This CDR3 is built from 15 residues. The origin of this receptor is an elderly man with acute or convalescent COVID-19. The specimen was peripheral blood. This sequence joins TRBV2 and TRBJ1-6, with a tentative D call TRBD1 (5 bases). Here the CDR3 DNA reads TGTGCCAGCAGTGAAGACAGGCTAAAGGGTTCACCCCTCCACTTT. Translation gives CASSEDRLKGSPLHF.